This entry lists 14 T cell receptor beta chains sequenced from one sample in a study of blood T cells in healthy people across ages. Alongside a J-beta primer mix, a sample-barcoded 5' primer served in a second PCR lasting about 7 to 12 cycles. TCRdb redid the calling of the 5' RACE reads with MiXCR, one entry per CDR3 protein. Of about a million distinct CDR3 sequences listed, around 49% are singletons. The sample comprised blood. All receptors come from a man younger than 45 in good health.

The J gene is TRBJ2-5, the V gene TRBV15, with D perhaps given as TRBD1 or TRBD2 (6 bases each). The V and J ends lost 5 bases and 2 bases respectively, with 15 bases between them. This CDR3 is built from 15 residues. The germline gives CDR1 LNHNV, CDR2 YYDKDF (reference sequence). The chain's CDR3 is CATSQGLANQETQYF. In DNA, the CDR3 is TGTGCCACCAGCCAGGGGCTAGCGAATCAAGAGACCCAGTACTTC. The whole variable domain, filled in from reference TRBV15 and TRBJ2-5, reads DAMVIQNPRYQVTQFGKPVTLSCSQTLNHNVMYWYQQKSSQAPKLLFHYYDKDFNNEADTPDNFQSRRPNTSFCFLDIRSPGLGDTAMYLCATSQGLANQETQYFGPGTRLLVL.

The chain links TRBV14 to TRBJ2-7; possible D gene TRBD2, 6 bases. The V end was cut by 1 base, the J end by 2 bases, with 9 bases between. Germline V gene sequence: CDR1 SGHDN, CDR2 FVKESK. The CDR3 sequence is 14 residues long. CDR3 bases: TGTGCCAGCAGCCAAGTCTGGGGGGCCTACGAGCAGTACTTC. It codes for CASSQVWGAYEQYF.

The chain joins TRBV4-2 to TRBJ1-2, with a weak D call TRBD1 (6 bases). Germline V gene lookup returns CDR1 LGHNA and CDR2 YNFKEQ. V lost 1 base and J lost 6, with 18 bases in between. The CDR3 extends over 16 amino acids. In DNA, the CDR3 is TGTGCCAGCAGCCAAGCTACCCCCACAGGGCCCCATGGCTACACCTTC. Encoded protein: CASSQATPTGPHGYTF.

The chain uses TRBV11-2 and TRBJ2-1; TRBD1 or TRBD2 may be the D gene (5 bases each). V shed 1 base and J shed 8 bases, with 12 bases lying between them. There are 14 residues in the CDR3. The germline V gene has CDR1 SGHAT and CDR2 FQNNGV. The CDR3 DNA sequence: TGTGCCAGCAGCTTAGGAGGCAGGGAGTATGAGCAGTTCTTC. As protein: CASSLGGREYEQFF.

The V call is TRBV4-2, the J call TRBJ2-2; weak D call: TRBD2 (5 bases). V was trimmed by 4 bases and J by 6 bases, leaving 18 bases between them. The CDR3 contains 16 residues. Germline CDR1 and CDR2: LGHNA and YNFKEQ. CDR3 bases: TGTGCCAGCAGCCTCGCAGAGACGAGGACTGCCGGGGAGCTGTTTTTT. This translates into CASSLAETRTAGELFF.

The V gene is TRBV30, the J gene TRBJ2-3; 7 nucleotides agree with TRBD2. The CDR3 extends over 17 amino acids. CDR1 is GTSNPN, CDR2 SVGIG, per germline (reference sequence). V gave up 2 bases and J gave up 2 bases; unmatched junction bases: 13. The CDR3 here is CAWSLWGGGINTDTQYF. The CDR3 DNA reads TGTGCCTGGAGTCTCTGGGGGGGTGGGATAAACACAGATACGCAGTATTTT.

The chain recombines TRBV29-1 with TRBJ1-2; the match to TRBD1 covers 8 bases. In germline, CDR1 is SQVTM, CDR2 ANQGSEA. Trimming took 2 bases from V and 4 from J; bases not matched to a gene: 3. The CDR3 is 13 amino acids. The CDR3 nucleotides are TGCAGCGTTGAAACAGGGGGGTTCTATGGCTACACCTTC. Translation gives CSVETGGFYGYTF.

This clonotype was detected only a few times. V is TRBV9 and J is TRBJ2-7; the match to TRBD1 covers 8 bases. Germline V gene data show CDR1 as SGDLS and CDR2 as YYNGEE. The CDR3 is made up of 14 amino acids. V lost 2 bases and J lost 5; bases outside the gene matches: 6. The CDR3 loop is CASSVGTGPHEQYF. CDR3 in DNA: TGTGCCAGCAGCGTTGGGACAGGCCCCCACGAGCAGTACTTC.

CDR3 residues: CASSEGTYQETQYF. The CDR3 DNA reads as TGTGCCAGCAGCGAGGGGACTTACCAAGAGACCCAGTACTTC. V gene TRBV7-9 combines with J gene TRBJ2-5; perhaps TRBD2 as D (6 bases). CDR3 size: 14 residues. Germline assignment: CDR1 SEHNR and CDR2 FQNEAQ (reference sequence). V shed 5 bases and J shed 0 bases, with 10 bases lying between them.

Only a few counts were recorded for this clonotype. The chain links TRBV20-1 to TRBJ1-2; TRBD1 matches at 7 bases. The CDR3 runs 12 residues. V shed 5 bases, J shed 4 bases, and the junction held 4 bases outside the gene matches. Germline-derived CDR1 and CDR2 are DFQATT and SNEGSKA (reference sequence). CDR3 DNA sequence: TGCAGTGCTCTGGACAGGCTCTATGGCTACACCTTC. Protein: CSALDRLYGYTF.

This clonotype was seen more than once but under ten times. The chain carries TRBV28 and TRBJ2-7; maybe TRBD1 (5 bases). The CDR3 totals 15 residues. CDR1 is MDHEN, CDR2 SYDVKM, per germline. The ends were cut back, 3 bases at V and 4 bases at J, with 16 bases in the middle. CDR3 amino acids: CASSFGDSPFYEQYF. The CDR3 DNA reads TGTGCCAGCAGTTTTGGCGACAGCCCATTTTACGAGCAGTACTTC.

In its sample, this clonotype was seen a few times. The V call is TRBV4-1, the J call TRBJ2-3, with D possibly being TRBD2 (5 bases). V was shortened by 1 base and J by 2 bases, with 16 bases between the two germline ends. This CDR3 spans 17 amino acids. Germline CDR1 MGHRA, CDR2 YSYEKL. The CDR3 DNA sequence: TGCGCCAGCAGCCAAGGCATCCTGGGAGAGTTCACAGATACGCAGTATTTT. Amino acid sequence: CASSQGILGEFTDTQYF.

CDR3 DNA sequence: TGCAGTGCTAGCCCGGGCCAACGGGGCTACGAGCAGTACTTC. Protein product: CSASPGQRGYEQYF. The chain combines TRBV20-1 with TRBJ2-7, with D maybe TRBD2 (5 bases). Trimming took 3 bases from V and 3 from J, leaving 15 bases between them. CDR1 is DFQATT and CDR2 is SNEGSKA in the germline V gene (reference sequence). CDR3 length equals 14 residues.

The chain links TRBV6-1 to TRBJ2-7; the match to TRBD1 covers 9 bases. The length of the CDR3 is 14 residues. Trimming took 7 bases from V and 3 from J; bases not matched to a gene: 7. Germline CDR1 MNHNS, CDR2 SASEGT. Written as DNA, the CDR3 is TGTGCCAGCATCCAAACGGGACAGGGCTACGAGCAGTACTTC. Encoded protein: CASIQTGQGYEQYF.